This T cell receptor beta chain is drawn from a study of somatic mutations in cytotoxic T cells in rheumatoid arthritis. Study observations and caveats: Of 50 to 75 patients, seven or eight had a largest CD8+ clone that exceeded 20% of CD8+ cells.

Sequencing used immunoSEQ multiplex PCR; TCRdb keeps in-frame clones, though not all of them. The sample holds 15,000 to 20,000 clones, roughly four fifths seen once. Separation of CD4+ and CD8+ cells was performed by positive magnetic bead selection, and purity was verified by flow cytometry. The CDR3 is 15 amino acids. V shed 3 bases, J shed 5 bases, and the junction held 9 bases outside the gene matches. Notes on this clone: Antigen unknown.

This clonotype originated in a woman aged 45-60 years in good health. The specimen was CD8+ T cells sorted from blood. The chain is built from TRBV23-1 and TRBJ2-7; TRBD2 agrees at 8 bases. TRBV23-1 is classed as an ORF, of uncertain function. CDR3 DNA: TGCGCCAGCAGTCACGGGGGGGAGGGCCCGGACGAGCAGTACTTC. Its protein is CASSHGGEGPDEQYF.